The sequence of this T cell receptor beta chain was determined in a study of blood T cell repertoires in COVID-19. Profiled with immunoSEQ multiplex PCR; TCRdb holds only in-frame clones, not every one. The data hold almost 250,000 clones, with 75% to 90% observed a single time. The CDR3 loop spans 15 amino acids. V was clipped by 0 bases and J by 4 bases, with 9 bases between them. Germline-derived CDR1 and CDR2 are SGHTA and FQGNSA. This sequence was found in a young woman who had recovered from COVID-19. The V gene is TRBV7-2, the J gene TRBJ1-4; no clear D gene. The specimen was PBMCs or T cells enriched from blood (not recorded which). Written as DNA, the CDR3 is TGTGCCAGCAGCTTAGCGTTACGTAGTAATGAAAAACTGTTTTTT. The encoded protein is CASSLALRSNEKLFF. Full variable domain (missing parts from reference TRBV7-2 and TRBJ1-4): GAGVSQSPSNKVTEKGKDVELRCDPISGHTALYWYRQSLGQGLEFLIYFQGNSAPDKSGLPSDRFSAERTGGSVSTLTIQRTQQEDSAVYLCASSLALRSNEKLFFGSGTQLSVL.